These 20 T cell receptor beta chains came from one sample sequenced in a study of T cell responses to AZD1222 COVID-19 vaccine. The data were produced by immunoSEQ multiplex PCR, yet TCRdb's version contains in-frame clones alone and is incomplete. The data show roughly 180,000 clones, approximately 93% seen once. Here the sequenced sample was peripheral blood, taken 28 days after the second AZD1222 dose. These receptors were obtained from an adult who received the AZD1222 COVID-19 vaccine.

The chain employs TRBV7-9 and TRBJ2-7; D gene ambiguous. The CDR3 sequence is 14 residues long. The germline V gene encodes CDR1 SEHNR and CDR2 FQNEAQ (reference sequence). V was shortened by 4 bases and J by 3 bases, with 13 bases between the two germline ends. The CDR3, as DNA: TGTGCCAGCAGCTCGTCCTCAGGTATCTACGAGCAGTACTTC. The encoded protein is CASSSSSGIYEQYF. Based on the CDR3 plus reference TRBV7-9 and TRBJ2-7, the full variable domain is DTGVSQNPRHKITKRGQNVTFRCDPISEHNRLYWYRQTLGQGPEFLTYFQNEAQLEKSRLLSDRFSAERPKGSFSTLEIQRTEQGDSAMYLCASSSSSGIYEQYFGPGTRLTVT.

J is TRBJ2-4 and V is TRBV5-4, with a weak D call TRBD2 (6 bases). This CDR3 has 12 residues. CDR1 and CDR2 (germline): SGHNT, YYREEE (reference sequence). The V gene lost 2 bases and the J gene lost 9 bases, with 9 bases spanning the gap. As DNA, the CDR3 is TGTGCCAGCAGCTTAAAGGGAGGCATTCAGTACTTC. It encodes CASSLKGGIQYF.

V and J are TRBV5-1 and TRBJ1-1; D may be TRBD1 (5 bases). The CDR3 totals 15 residues. Germline V gene lookup returns CDR1 SGHRS and CDR2 YFSETQ. V lost 4 bases to trimming and J lost 6 bases, with 19 bases between them. The CDR3 loop is CASSPVGGRAAEAFF. The CDR3 DNA reads TGCGCCAGCAGCCCGGTCGGGGGTAGAGCCGCTGAAGCTTTCTTT.

This rearrangement joins TRBV7-9 to TRBJ1-5, with D possibly being TRBD1 (6 bases). This CDR3 region has 13 residues. V lost 5 bases and J lost 9, with 14 bases in between. Germline loops: CDR1 SEHNR, CDR2 FQNEAQ (reference sequence). CDR3 in DNA: TGTGCCAGCAGCCGGGGGCCTATGGGGCCCCAGCATTTT. This gives the protein CASSRGPMGPQHF.

This chain links TRBV7-2 with TRBJ1-3, with D tentatively TRBD1 (6 bases). Germline CDR1 is SGHTA and CDR2 is FQGNSA. V was trimmed by 5 bases and J by 4 bases, leaving 12 bases between them. The CDR3 is 14 amino acids. The CDR3 DNA sequence: TGTGCCAGCAGCCCACAGGGTCCGGGAAACACCATATATTTT. It yields the protein CASSPQGPGNTIYF.

This clone was observed a few times. The gene calls are TRBV7-6 and TRBJ2-7; 10 positions match TRBD1. Germline V gene lookup returns CDR1 SGHVS and CDR2 FNYEAQ. CDR3 length: 15 residues. Trimming cost V 3 bases and J 5 bases; bases outside gene matches: 7. The CDR3 loop reads CASSFSWTGGDEQYF. Written as DNA, the CDR3 is TGTGCCAGCAGCTTTTCCTGGACAGGGGGTGACGAGCAGTACTTC.

This chain uses TRBV27 with TRBJ1-2; a weak D match, TRBD1 (5 bases). The CDR3 is made up of 15 amino acids. Germline-derived CDR1 and CDR2 are MNHEY and SMNVEV (reference sequence). Trimming cost V 3 bases and J 7 bases, with 18 bases left between them. The CDR3 region has the DNA TGTGCCAGCAGTTTTTCTCGACATCAAAGGGGTGGCTACACCTTC. It is translated as CASSFSRHQRGGYTF.

The chain joins TRBV5-8 to TRBJ1-5; D unclear. Trimming left V 1 base short and J 11 bases short, with 13 bases between. CDR3 length equals 13 residues. Germline V gene sequence: CDR1 SGHTS, CDR2 YDEGEE. The CDR3 loop is CASSLRANQAQHF. The CDR3, as DNA: TGTGCCAGCAGCTTGAGGGCTAATCAAGCCCAGCATTTT.

J is TRBJ1-1 and V is TRBV7-9; possibly TRBD1 for D (6 bases). The CDR3 is 13 residues long. In germline, CDR1 is SEHNR, CDR2 FQNEAQ (reference sequence). Trimming shortened V by 6 bases and J by 3 bases, and 11 bases separated the two germline ends. The CDR3 loop is CASSVNRDTEAFF. The CDR3 DNA sequence: TGTGCCAGCAGTGTAAACAGGGACACTGAAGCTTTCTTT.

The chain uses TRBV6-5 and TRBJ1-6; 9 nucleotides line up with TRBD1. V was pared by 2 bases and J by 7 bases, with 3 bases of the junction left unmatched. The V gene's germline CDR1 is MNHEY and CDR2 SVGAGI. This CDR3 has 15 amino acids. For the CDR3, the DNA is TGTGCCAGCAGTTACGGAGGGACAGGGAATTCACCCCTCCACTTT. As protein: CASSYGGTGNSPLHF.

The V gene is TRBV2, the J gene TRBJ1-1; D is unclear. Trimming took 7 bases from V and 11 from J, leaving 17 bases between them. The germline gives CDR1 SNHLY, CDR2 FYNNEI. This CDR3 contains 12 residues. The CDR3 nucleotides read TGTGCCAGCACCCCTGGACGATACTCGGCTTTCTTT. The encoded protein is CASTPGRYSAFF.

This chain links TRBV9 with TRBJ2-7; a weak D match, TRBD2 (6 bases). The CDR3 is made up of 12 amino acids. Trimming cost V 3 bases and J 4 bases, with 8 bases left between them. Germline values: CDR1 SGDLS, CDR2 YYNGEE. CDR3 amino acids: CASSGAGYEQYF. The CDR3 DNA sequence: TGTGCCAGCAGCGGCGCGGGATACGAGCAGTACTTC.

The rearrangement joins TRBV2 to TRBJ2-3, with 9 positions matching TRBD2. The junction had 10 bases not matched to a gene; V was cut back by 5 bases and J by 4 bases. From germline, CDR1 is SNHLY and CDR2 FYNNEI. This CDR3 is 16 amino acids long. CDR3 sequence: CASSPPAGGGSDTQYF. The CDR3 nucleotides read TGTGCCAGCAGTCCCCCTGCGGGAGGGGGGTCAGATACGCAGTATTTT.

The V and J genes are TRBV3-1 (or the pseudogene TRBV3-2) and TRBJ1-1; D is perhaps TRBD1 (6 bases). CDR3 size: 17 residues. Germline CDR1 is LGHDT and CDR2 is YNNKEL (reference sequence). Trimming took off 2 bases at V and 2 bases at J, with 18 bases between the two ends. CDR3 in amino acids: CASSQRGFPFFNTEAFF. The CDR3 DNA sequence: TGTGCCAGCAGCCAAAGGGGGTTCCCGTTTTTTAACACTGAAGCTTTCTTT.

J is TRBJ2-5 and V is TRBV5-6; 8 bases align to TRBD2. The CDR3 extends over 16 amino acids. Trimming at V came to 4 bases and at J to 4 bases, leaving 12 bases not matched to a gene. Germline V CDR1 and CDR2: SGHDT, YYEEEE. The CDR3 region is CASSELTAGGLETQYF. The CDR3 DNA follows: TGTGCCAGCAGCGAACTGACGGCGGGAGGTTTAGAGACCCAGTACTTC.

The chain has TRBV5-1 and TRBJ2-3; 10 bases align to TRBD2. Germline V CDR1 and CDR2: SGHRS, YFSETQ. Losses at the gene ends were 4 bases for V and 0 bases for J; bases not matched to a gene: 8. CDR3 size: 17 residues. CDR3 sequence: CASSRRLAGASTDTQYF. As DNA, the CDR3 is TGCGCCAGCAGCAGGCGACTAGCGGGTGCTAGCACAGATACGCAGTATTTT. Based on the CDR3 plus reference TRBV5-1 and TRBJ2-3, the full variable domain is KAGVTQTPRYLIKTRGQQVTLSCSPISGHRSVSWYQQTPGQGLQFLFEYFSETQRNKGNFPGRFSGRQFSNSRSEMNVSTLELGDSALYLCASSRRLAGASTDTQYFGPGTRLTVL.

The chain combines TRBV6-6 with TRBJ2-5; D gene uncertain. V was pared by 5 bases and J by 5 bases, with 12 bases between. This CDR3 contains 13 residues. Germline V lookup: CDR1 MNHNY, CDR2 SVGAGI (reference sequence). In nucleotides, the CDR3 is TGTGCCAGCAGTACCGGGCCGGCGGAGACCCAGTACTTC. Translated, it gives CASSTGPAETQYF.

The chain links TRBV27 to TRBJ2-2; possibly TRBD2 for D (5 bases). Germline loops: CDR1 MNHEY, CDR2 SMNVEV (reference sequence). CDR3 size: 14 residues. The V gene lost 3 bases and the J gene lost 5 bases, with 10 bases spanning the gap. The CDR3 sequence is CASSFHPGTGELFF. Here the CDR3 DNA reads TGTGCCAGCAGTTTTCATCCGGGGACCGGGGAGCTGTTTTTT.

The chain uses TRBV5-4 and TRBJ1-2; 10 nucleotides align to TRBD1. Losses at the gene ends were 2 bases for V and 6 bases for J; bases not matched to a gene: 1. The germline V gene encodes CDR1 SGHNT and CDR2 YYREEE (reference sequence). The length of the CDR3 is 13 residues. The CDR3 is CASSLGQGDGYTF. In DNA form, the CDR3 reads TGTGCCAGCAGCTTAGGACAGGGGGATGGCTACACCTTC.

This clone was observed a single time. The chain joins TRBV7-9 to TRBJ2-1; weak D call: TRBD2 (5 bases). The germline V and J ends were trimmed by 4 bases and 5 bases, with 12 bases remaining between them. Germline CDR1 SEHNR, CDR2 FQNEAQ (reference sequence). The CDR3 is made up of 14 amino acids. The DNA of the CDR3 is TGTGCCAGCAGCTGGGGAGATCCCAACAATGAGCAGTTCTTC. It encodes CASSWGDPNNEQFF.